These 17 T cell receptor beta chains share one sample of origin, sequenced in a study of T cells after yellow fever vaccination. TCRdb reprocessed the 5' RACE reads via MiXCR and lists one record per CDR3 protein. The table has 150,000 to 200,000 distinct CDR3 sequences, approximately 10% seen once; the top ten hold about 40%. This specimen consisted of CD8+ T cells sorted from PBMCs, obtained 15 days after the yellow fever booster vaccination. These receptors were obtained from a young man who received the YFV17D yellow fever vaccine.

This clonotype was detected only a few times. DNA for the CDR3: TGTGCCAGCAGCCCTACGGGGGGCCGTAATACGCAGTATTTT. This encodes CASSPTGGRNTQYF. The chain is built from TRBV7-9 and TRBJ2-3; D is perhaps TRBD2 (7 bases). The CDR3 is 14 amino acids. Germline values: CDR1 SEHNR, CDR2 FQNEAQ (reference sequence). V was cut by 5 bases and J by 7 bases, with 16 bases left in between.

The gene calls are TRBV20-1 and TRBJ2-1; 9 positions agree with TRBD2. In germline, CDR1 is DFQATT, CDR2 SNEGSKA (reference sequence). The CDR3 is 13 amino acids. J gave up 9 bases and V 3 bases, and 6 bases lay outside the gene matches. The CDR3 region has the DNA TGCAGTGCTAGTAAAGTAGCGGGAGCTGAGCAGTTCTTC. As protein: CSASKVAGAEQFF.

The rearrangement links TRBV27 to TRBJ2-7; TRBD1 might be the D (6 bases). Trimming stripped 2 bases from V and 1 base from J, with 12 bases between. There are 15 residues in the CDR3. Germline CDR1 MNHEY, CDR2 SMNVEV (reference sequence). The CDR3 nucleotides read TGTGCCAGCAGTTTAACAGGGTACTTTTCCTACGAGCAGTACTTC. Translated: CASSLTGYFSYEQYF.

The CDR3 sequence: CASSQEDASGPYNEQFF. The CDR3 region has the DNA TGTGCCAGCAGCCAAGAAGACGCTAGCGGGCCCTACAATGAGCAGTTCTTC. The rearrangement links TRBV3-1 to TRBJ2-1, with 8 bases that match TRBD2. Germline lookup yields CDR1 LGHDT and CDR2 YNNKEL (reference sequence). V lost 0 bases, J lost 2 bases, and 6 bases stayed unmatched. This CDR3 comprises 17 residues.

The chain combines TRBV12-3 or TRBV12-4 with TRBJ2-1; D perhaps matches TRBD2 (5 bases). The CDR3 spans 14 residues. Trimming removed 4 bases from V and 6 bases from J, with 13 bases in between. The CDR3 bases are TGTGCCAGCAGTTCCATCGGGGTCTCCAATGAGCAGTTCTTC. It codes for CASSSIGVSNEQFF.

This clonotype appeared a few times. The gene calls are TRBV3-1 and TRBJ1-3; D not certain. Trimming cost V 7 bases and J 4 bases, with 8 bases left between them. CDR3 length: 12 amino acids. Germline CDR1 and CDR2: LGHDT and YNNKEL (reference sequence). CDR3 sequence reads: CASTQTGNTIYF. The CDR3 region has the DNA TGTGCCAGCACCCAGACGGGAAACACCATATATTTT. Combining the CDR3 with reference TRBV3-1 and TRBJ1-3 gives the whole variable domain DTAVSQTPKYLVTQMGNDKSIKCEQNLGHDTMYWYKQDSKKFLKIMFSYNNKELIINETVPNRFSPKSPDKAHLNLHINSLELGDSAVYFCASTQTGNTIYFGEGSWLTVV.

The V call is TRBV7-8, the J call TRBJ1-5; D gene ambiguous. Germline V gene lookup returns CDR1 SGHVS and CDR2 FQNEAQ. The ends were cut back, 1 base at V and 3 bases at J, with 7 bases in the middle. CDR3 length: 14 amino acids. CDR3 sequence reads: CASSLVRFNQPQHF. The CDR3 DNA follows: TGTGCCAGCAGCTTAGTGCGGTTCAATCAGCCCCAGCATTTT.

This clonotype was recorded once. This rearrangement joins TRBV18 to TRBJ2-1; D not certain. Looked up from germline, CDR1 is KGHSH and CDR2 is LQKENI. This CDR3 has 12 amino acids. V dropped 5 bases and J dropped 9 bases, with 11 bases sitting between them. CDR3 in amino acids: CASSADTIEQFF. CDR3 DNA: TGTGCCAGCTCAGCGGATACCATTGAGCAGTTCTTC.

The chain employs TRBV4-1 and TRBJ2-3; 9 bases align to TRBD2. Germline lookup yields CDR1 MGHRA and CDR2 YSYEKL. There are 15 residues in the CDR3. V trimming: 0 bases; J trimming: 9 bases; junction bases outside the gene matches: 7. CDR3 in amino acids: CASSQDWGLARTQYF. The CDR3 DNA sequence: TGCGCCAGCAGCCAAGATTGGGGACTAGCCCGGACGCAGTATTTT.

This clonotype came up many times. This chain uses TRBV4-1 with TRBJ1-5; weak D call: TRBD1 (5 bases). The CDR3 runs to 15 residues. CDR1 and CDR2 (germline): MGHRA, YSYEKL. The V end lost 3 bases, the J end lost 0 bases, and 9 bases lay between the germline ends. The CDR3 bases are TGCGCCAGCAGCCACAGGGCCGTTAGCAATCAGCCCCAGCATTTT. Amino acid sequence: CASSHRAVSNQPQHF.

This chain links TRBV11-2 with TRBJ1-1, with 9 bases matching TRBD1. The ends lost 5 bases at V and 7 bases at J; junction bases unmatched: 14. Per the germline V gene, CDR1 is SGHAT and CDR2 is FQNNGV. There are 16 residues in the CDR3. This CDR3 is CASSRTGQGGPLEAFF. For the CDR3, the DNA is TGTGCCAGCAGCCGTACGGGACAGGGCGGTCCGCTTGAAGCTTTCTTT.

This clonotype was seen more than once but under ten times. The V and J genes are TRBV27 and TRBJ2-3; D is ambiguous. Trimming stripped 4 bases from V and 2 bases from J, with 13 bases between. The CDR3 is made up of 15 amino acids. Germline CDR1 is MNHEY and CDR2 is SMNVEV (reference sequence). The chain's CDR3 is CASSSTGLLTDTQYF. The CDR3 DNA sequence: TGTGCCAGCAGTTCGACGGGCCTCCTCACAGATACGCAGTATTTT.

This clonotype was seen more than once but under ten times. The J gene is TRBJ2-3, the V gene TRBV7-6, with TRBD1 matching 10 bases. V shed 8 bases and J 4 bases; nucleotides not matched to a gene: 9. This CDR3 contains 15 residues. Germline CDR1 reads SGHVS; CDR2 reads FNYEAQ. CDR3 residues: CASGPGQGFSDTQYF. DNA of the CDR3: TGTGCCAGCGGGCCGGGACAGGGGTTTTCAGATACGCAGTATTTT.

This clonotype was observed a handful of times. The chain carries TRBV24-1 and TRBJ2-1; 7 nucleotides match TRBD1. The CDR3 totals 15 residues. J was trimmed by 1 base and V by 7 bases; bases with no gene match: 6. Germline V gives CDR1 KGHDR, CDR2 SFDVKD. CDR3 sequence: CATRAGGFSYNEQFF. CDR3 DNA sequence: TGTGCCACCAGAGCAGGGGGATTTTCCTACAATGAGCAGTTCTTC.

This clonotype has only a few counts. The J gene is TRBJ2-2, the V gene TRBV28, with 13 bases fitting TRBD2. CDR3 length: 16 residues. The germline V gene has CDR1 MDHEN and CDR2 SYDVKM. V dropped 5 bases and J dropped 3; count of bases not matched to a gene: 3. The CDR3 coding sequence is TGTGCCAGCAGTCTAGGACTAGCGGGGGACACCGGGGAGCTGTTTTTT. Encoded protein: CASSLGLAGDTGELFF.

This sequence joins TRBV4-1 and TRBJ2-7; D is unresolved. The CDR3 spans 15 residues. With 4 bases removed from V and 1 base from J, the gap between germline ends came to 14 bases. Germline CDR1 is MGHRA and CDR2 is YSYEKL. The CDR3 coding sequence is TGCGCCAGCAGCCTTATCGCTAGAAGTTCCTACGAGCAGTACTTC. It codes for CASSLIARSSYEQYF.

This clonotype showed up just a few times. DNA of the CDR3: TGTGCCAGCAGCTTAGTGGGTTTGGGTAATGAGCAGTTCTTC. It specifies CASSLVGLGNEQFF. The chain carries TRBV11-1 and TRBJ2-1; D uncertain. This CDR3 is 14 amino acids long. The germline V gene encodes CDR1 SGHAT and CDR2 FQDESV (reference sequence). With 1 base removed from V and 7 bases from J, the gap between germline ends came to 11 bases.